Each of the 10 T cell receptor beta chains below was sequenced from the same sample in a study of blood T cell repertoires in COVID-19. Only in-frame clones appear in the TCRdb table, and some are missing; sequencing was by immunoSEQ multiplex PCR. The data contain over 150,000 clones, approximately 77% of them singletons. Material for sequencing was peripheral blood. Receptors originate from a woman of 80 years or more with active or convalescent COVID-19.

V usage is TRBV5-6 and J usage is TRBJ1-4, with 10 bases fitting TRBD1. The CDR3 is made up of 16 amino acids. The trim removed 0 bases at V and 8 bases at J, leaving 7 bases unmatched. Germline CDR1 and CDR2: SGHDT and YYEEEE. This CDR3 reads CASSLGRDRGSEKLFF. CDR3 bases: TGTGCCAGCAGCTTGGGCCGGGACAGGGGTTCCGAAAAACTGTTTTTT.

The gene calls are TRBV7-2 and TRBJ2-1, with D perhaps TRBD2 (5 bases). The CDR3 is 13 amino acids. Germline V lookup: CDR1 SGHTA, CDR2 FQGNSA. The V gene lost 1 base and the J gene lost 6 bases, with 7 bases spanning the gap. The CDR3 sequence is CASSLVRGNEQFF. In DNA form, the CDR3 reads TGTGCCAGCAGCTTAGTACGGGGCAATGAGCAGTTCTTC. Full variable domain (missing parts from reference TRBV7-2 and TRBJ2-1): GAGVSQSPSNKVTEKGKDVELRCDPISGHTALYWYRQSLGQGLEFLIYFQGNSAPDKSGLPSDRFSAERTGGSVSTLTIQRTQQEDSAVYLCASSLVRGNEQFFGPGTRLTVL.

The chain uses TRBV20-1 and TRBJ1-2; 7 bases align to TRBD1. Germline lookup yields CDR1 DFQATT and CDR2 SNEGSKA (reference sequence). This CDR3 region has 9 residues. V was clipped by 5 bases and J by 12 bases; unmatched bases: 3. The CDR3 nucleotides are TGCAGTGCTGACAGGGAGGACACCTTC. This sequence encodes CSADREDTF.

The V and J genes are TRBV6-6 and TRBJ1-5; TRBD1 is a possible D gene (6 bases). Deletions cut 2 bases from V and 7 bases from J, with 15 bases between. Germline assignment: CDR1 MNHNY and CDR2 SVGAGI (reference sequence). This CDR3 spans 15 amino acids. CDR3 sequence (DNA): TGTGCCAGCAGTTACACGGGGGGGGCTGGACAGCCCCAGCATTTT. Translated, it gives CASSYTGGAGQPQHF.

The chain is built from TRBV27 and TRBJ2-2; 8 positions match TRBD1. The germline CDR1 and CDR2 sequences are MNHEY and SMNVEV (reference sequence). This CDR3 spans 15 amino acids. V shed 6 bases and J 5 bases; nucleotides not matched to a gene: 8. The CDR3 DNA follows: TGTGCCAGCAGCATCAGGGGGCGCGGTACCGGGGAGCTGTTTTTT. It specifies CASSIRGRGTGELFF.

CDR3: CASSNGTSGRTDTQYF. The DNA of the CDR3 is TGCGCCAGCAGCAACGGGACTAGCGGGAGAACAGATACGCAGTATTTT. The chain combines TRBV5-1 with TRBJ2-3; 14 bases line up with TRBD2. V was pared by 4 bases and J by 3 bases, with 4 bases of the junction left unmatched. In germline, CDR1 is SGHRS, CDR2 YFSETQ. The CDR3 contains 16 residues.

This sequence joins TRBV6-6 and TRBJ2-3, with D unclear. This CDR3 contains 16 residues. From germline, CDR1 is MNHNY and CDR2 SVGAGI (reference sequence). V was trimmed by 6 bases and J by 0 bases, leaving 16 bases between them. The CDR3 DNA sequence: TGTGCCAGCAGCAAAAGGCCAGACACGAGCACAGATACGCAGTATTTT. Translated: CASSKRPDTSTDTQYF.

Of note for this clone: Other DNA sequences of this sample code for an identical CDR3. The chain couples TRBV6-5 to TRBJ2-1; D gene uncertain. The CDR3 is 12 amino acids. Germline V gives CDR1 MNHEY, CDR2 SVGAGI. Trimming cost V 0 bases and J 9 bases, with 6 bases left between them. The CDR3 sequence: CASSYSGGEQFF. In DNA, the CDR3 is TGTGCCAGCAGTTACTCCGGCGGTGAGCAGTTCTTC.

The chain couples TRBV27 to TRBJ1-1; tentatively, D is TRBD1 (6 bases). Trimming removed 7 bases at V and 5 bases at J, with 20 bases between. There are 15 residues in the CDR3. The germline V gene encodes CDR1 MNHEY and CDR2 SMNVEV (reference sequence). The DNA for the CDR3 is TGTGCCAGCACCCTTCAACGGGGGGGCGGAACTGAAGCTTTCTTT. Residues: CASTLQRGGGTEAFF.

This sequence joins TRBV11-3 and TRBJ2-1; no clear D. Looked up from germline, CDR1 is SGHNT and CDR2 is YENEEA. The CDR3 has 13 amino acids. The V end lost 4 bases, the J end lost 7 bases, and 11 bases lay between the germline ends. The CDR3 DNA reads as TGTGCCAGCAGCTCCTCCTCCGGGAATGAGCAGTTCTTC. This translates into CASSSSSGNEQFF.